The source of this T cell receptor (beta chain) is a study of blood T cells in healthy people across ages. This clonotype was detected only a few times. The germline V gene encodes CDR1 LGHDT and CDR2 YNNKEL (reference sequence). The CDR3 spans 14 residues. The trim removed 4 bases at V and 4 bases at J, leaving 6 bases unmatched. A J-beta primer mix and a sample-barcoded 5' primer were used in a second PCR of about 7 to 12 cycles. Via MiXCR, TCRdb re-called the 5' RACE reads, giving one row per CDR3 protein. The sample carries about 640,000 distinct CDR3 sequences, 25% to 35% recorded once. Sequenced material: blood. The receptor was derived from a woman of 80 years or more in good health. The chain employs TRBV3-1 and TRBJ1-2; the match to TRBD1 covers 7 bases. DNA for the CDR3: TGTGCCAGCAGCCCCACAGGGGTGGCCTATGGCTACACCTTC. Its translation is CASSPTGVAYGYTF. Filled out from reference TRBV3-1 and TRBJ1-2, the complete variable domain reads DTAVSQTPKYLVTQMGNDKSIKCEQNLGHDTMYWYKQDSKKFLKIMFSYNNKELIINETVPNRFSPKSPDKAHLNLHINSLELGDSAVYFCASSPTGVAYGYTFGSGTRLTVV.